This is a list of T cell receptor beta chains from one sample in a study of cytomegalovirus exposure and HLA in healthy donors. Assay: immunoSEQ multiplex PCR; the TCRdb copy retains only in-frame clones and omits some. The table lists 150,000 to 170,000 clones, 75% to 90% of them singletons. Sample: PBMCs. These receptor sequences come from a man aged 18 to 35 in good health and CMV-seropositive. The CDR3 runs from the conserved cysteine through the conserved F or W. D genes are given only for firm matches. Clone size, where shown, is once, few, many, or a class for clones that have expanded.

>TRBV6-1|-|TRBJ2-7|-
TGTGCCAGCACCGAGACTCGCTACGAGCAGTACTTC
CASTETRYEQYF
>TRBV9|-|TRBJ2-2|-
TGTGCCAGCAGCCACACCGGACAATTACACGGGGAGCTGTTTTTT
CASSHTGQLHGELFF
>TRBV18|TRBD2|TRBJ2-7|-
TGTGCCAGCTCCCCCTGGACTAGCGGGGACTACGAGCAGTACTTC
CASSPWTSGDYEQYF
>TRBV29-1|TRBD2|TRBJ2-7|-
TGCAGCGTTCAAGCGGGAGGGGTCTCCACCTACGAGCAGTACTTC
CSVQAGGVSTYEQYF
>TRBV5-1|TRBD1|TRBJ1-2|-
TGCGCCAGCAGCCAAAATGACAGGGGGTATGGCTACACCTTC
CASSQNDRGYGYTF
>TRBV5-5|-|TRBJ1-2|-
TGTGCCAGCAGTGGGGGGAACGGGAGGGAGAGCTATGGCTACACCTTC
CASSGGNGRESYGYTF
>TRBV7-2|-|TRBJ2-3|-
TGTGCCAGCAGCCCAGTGGGGGCGGATACGCAGTATTTT
CASSPVGADTQYF
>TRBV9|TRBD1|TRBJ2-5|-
TGTGCCAGCAGCGTGTCGGGACAGGGGGTATCAGAGACCCAGTACTTC
CASSVSGQGVSETQYF
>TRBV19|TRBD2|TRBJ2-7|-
TGTGCCAGTAGTCCGCGGGGGGCTAGCGGGAGCCACGAGCAGTACTTC
CASSPRGASGSHEQYF
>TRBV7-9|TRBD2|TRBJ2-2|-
TGTGCCAGCGCTCAGGTCGGGGGGAAGAACGGGGAGCTGTTTTTT
CASAQVGGKNGELFF
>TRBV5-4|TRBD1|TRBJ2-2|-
TGTGCCAGCAGCAAGGACAGGGTGACCGGGGAGCTGTTTTTT
CASSKDRVTGELFF
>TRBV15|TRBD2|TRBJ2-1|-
TGTGCCACCGGCGGGGGAAACTACAATGAGCAGTTCTTC
CATGGGNYNEQFF
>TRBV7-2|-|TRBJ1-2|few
TGTGCCAGCAGCTTAGGACAGGCCGGCTACACCTTC
CASSLGQAGYTF
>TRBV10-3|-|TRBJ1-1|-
TGTGCCGCTAGGGGGAACACTGAAGCTTTCTTT
CAARGNTEAFF
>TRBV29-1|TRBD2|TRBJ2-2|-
TGCAGCGCCCCAGCGGGGGGCGTCGGCACCGGGGAGCTGTTTTTT
CSAPAGGVGTGELFF
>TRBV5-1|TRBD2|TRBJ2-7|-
TGCGCCAGCAGCTTGGCGGGGGGTCCGTCTTACGAGCAGTACTTC
CASSLAGGPSYEQYF
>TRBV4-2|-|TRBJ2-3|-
TGTGCCAGCAGCTTCGGGCTAGCAGGCGATACGCAGTATTTT
CASSFGLAGDTQYF
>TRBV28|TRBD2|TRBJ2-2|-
TGTGCCAGCAGTGGGGGAACTAGCGACACCGGGGAGCTGTTTTTT
CASSGGTSDTGELFF
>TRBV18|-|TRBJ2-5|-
TGTGCCAGCTCACCACGGACGCCGGGACAATTGATTGAGACCCAGTACTTC
CASSPRTPGQLIETQYF
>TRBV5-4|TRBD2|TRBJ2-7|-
TGTGCCAGCAGCCCAGGACTAGCGGGAGCGGCCCAAGGCGAGCAGTACTTC
CASSPGLAGAAQGEQYF